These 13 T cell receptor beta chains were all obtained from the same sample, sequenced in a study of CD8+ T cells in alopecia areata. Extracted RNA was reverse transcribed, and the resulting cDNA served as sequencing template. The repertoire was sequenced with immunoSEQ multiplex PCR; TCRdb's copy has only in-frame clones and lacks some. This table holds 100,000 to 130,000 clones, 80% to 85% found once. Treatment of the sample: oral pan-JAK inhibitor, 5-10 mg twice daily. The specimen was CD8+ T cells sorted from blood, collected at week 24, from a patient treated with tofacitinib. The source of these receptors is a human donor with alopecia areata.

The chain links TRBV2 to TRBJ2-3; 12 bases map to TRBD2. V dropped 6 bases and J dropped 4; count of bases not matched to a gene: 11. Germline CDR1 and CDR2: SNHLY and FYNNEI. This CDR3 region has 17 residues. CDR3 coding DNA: TGTGCCAGCAGGCTGCCTAGCGGGGGGGCGAGGGCAGATACGCAGTATTTT. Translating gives CASRLPSGGARADTQYF. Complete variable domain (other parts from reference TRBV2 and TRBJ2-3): EPEVTQTPSHQVTQMGQEVILRCVPISNHLYFYWYRQILGQKVEFLVSFYNNEISEKSEIFDDQFSVERPDGSNFTLKIRSTKLEDSAMYFCASRLPSGGARADTQYFGPGTRLTVL.

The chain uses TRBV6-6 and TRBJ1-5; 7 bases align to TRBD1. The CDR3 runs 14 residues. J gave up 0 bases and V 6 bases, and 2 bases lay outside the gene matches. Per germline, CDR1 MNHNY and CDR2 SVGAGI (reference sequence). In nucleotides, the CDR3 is TGTGCCAGCAGCGACAGGGATAGCAATCAGCCCCAGCATTTT. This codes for CASSDRDSNQPQHF.

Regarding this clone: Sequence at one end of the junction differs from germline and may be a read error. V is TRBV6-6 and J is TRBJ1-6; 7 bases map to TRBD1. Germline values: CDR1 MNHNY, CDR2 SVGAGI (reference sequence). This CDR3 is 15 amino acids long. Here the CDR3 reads CASIYRDSYNSPLHF. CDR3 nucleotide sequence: TGTGCCAGCATTTACCGGGACAGTTATAATTCACCCCTCCACTTT.

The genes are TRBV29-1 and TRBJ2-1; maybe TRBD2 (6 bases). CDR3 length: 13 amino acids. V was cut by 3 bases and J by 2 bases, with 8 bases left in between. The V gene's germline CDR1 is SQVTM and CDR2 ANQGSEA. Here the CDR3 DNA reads TGCAGCGTTGAGGGAGGCCCCTACAATGAGCAGTTCTTC. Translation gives CSVEGGPYNEQFF.

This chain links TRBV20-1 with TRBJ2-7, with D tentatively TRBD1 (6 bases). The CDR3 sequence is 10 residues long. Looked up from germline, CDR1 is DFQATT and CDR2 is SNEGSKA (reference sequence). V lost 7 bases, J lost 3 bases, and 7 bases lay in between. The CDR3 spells CSGGGYEQYF. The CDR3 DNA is TGCAGTGGAGGGGGCTACGAGCAGTACTTC.

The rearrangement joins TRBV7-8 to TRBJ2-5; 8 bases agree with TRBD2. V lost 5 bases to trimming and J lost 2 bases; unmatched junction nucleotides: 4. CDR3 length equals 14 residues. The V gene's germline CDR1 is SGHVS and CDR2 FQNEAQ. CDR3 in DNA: TGTGCCAGCAGCCTAACTAGCGGACAAGAGACCCAGTACTTC. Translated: CASSLTSGQETQYF. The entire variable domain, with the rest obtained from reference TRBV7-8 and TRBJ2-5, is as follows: GAGVSQSPRYKVAKRGQDVALRCDPISGHVSLFWYQQALGQGPEFLTYFQNEAQLDKSGLPSDRFFAERPEGSVSTLKIQRTQQEDSAVYLCASSLTSGQETQYFGPGTRLLVL.

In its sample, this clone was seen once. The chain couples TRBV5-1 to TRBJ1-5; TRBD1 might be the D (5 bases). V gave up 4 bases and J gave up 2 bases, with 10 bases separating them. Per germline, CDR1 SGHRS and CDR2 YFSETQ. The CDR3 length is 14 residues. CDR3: CASSITGGNQPQHF. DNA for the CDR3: TGCGCCAGCAGCATTACAGGTGGCAATCAGCCCCAGCATTTT.

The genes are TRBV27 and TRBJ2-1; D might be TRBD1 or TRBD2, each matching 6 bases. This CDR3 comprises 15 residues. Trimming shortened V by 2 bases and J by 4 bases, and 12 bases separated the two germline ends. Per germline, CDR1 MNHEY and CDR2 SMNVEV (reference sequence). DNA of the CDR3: TGTGCCAGCAGTTTAGGGACTCAGGGGTACAATGAGCAGTTCTTC. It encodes CASSLGTQGYNEQFF.

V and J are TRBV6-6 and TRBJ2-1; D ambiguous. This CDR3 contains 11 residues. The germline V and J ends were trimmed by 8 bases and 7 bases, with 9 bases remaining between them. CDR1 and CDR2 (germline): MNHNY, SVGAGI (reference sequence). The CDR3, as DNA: TGTGCCAGCGGGGATAGTAATGAGCAGTTCTTC. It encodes CASGDSNEQFF.

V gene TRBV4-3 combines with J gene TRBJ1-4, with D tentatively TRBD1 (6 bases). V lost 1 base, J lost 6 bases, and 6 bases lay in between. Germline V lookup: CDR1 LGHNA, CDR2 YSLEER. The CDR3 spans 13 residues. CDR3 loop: CASSQGTDEKLFF. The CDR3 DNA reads TGCGCCAGCAGCCAAGGGACAGATGAAAAACTGTTTTTT.

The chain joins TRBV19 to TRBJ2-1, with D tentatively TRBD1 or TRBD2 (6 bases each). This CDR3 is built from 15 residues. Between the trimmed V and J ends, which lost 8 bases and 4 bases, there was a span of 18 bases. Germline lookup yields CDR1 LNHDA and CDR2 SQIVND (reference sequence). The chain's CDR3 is CASSGGTTYYNEQFF. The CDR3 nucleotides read TGTGCCAGTTCAGGCGGGACAACCTATTACAATGAGCAGTTCTTC.

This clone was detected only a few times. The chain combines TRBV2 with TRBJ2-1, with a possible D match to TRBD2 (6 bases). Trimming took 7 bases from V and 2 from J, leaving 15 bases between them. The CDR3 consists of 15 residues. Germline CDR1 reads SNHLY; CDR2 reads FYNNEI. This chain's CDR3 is CASMGDFSTYNEQFF. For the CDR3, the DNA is TGTGCCAGCATGGGGGACTTCTCCACCTACAATGAGCAGTTCTTC.

The CDR3 loop reads CASSSTGTGSETQYF. The CDR3 DNA reads TGTGCCAGCAGCTCCACGGGGACAGGGTCGGAGACCCAGTACTTC. The V gene is TRBV27, the J gene TRBJ2-5, with TRBD1 identical over 9 bases. The CDR3 totals 15 residues. Germline CDR1 MNHEY, CDR2 SMNVEV (reference sequence). V shed 6 bases and J 5 bases; nucleotides not matched to a gene: 10.